Below are 13 T cell receptor beta chains sequenced from a single sample in a study of shared clonotypes between healthy human individuals. Using immunoSEQ multiplex PCR, the repertoire was profiled, and TCRdb retains in-frame clones only, with some absent. The repertoire holds under 1,900,000 clones, with 98% as singletons. Sequenced: naive CD4+ T cells sorted from blood. The subset is: CD45RA+ positively selected. The receptors here all came from a man under 40 in good health.

In this sample, this clone turned up once. The genes are TRBV30 and TRBJ2-6; no reliable D call. Trimming took 8 bases from V and 4 from J, leaving 9 bases between them. This CDR3 comprises 12 residues. Germline CDR1 GTSNPN, CDR2 SVGIG (reference sequence). CDR3 coding DNA: TGTGCCGGGGAATCCGGGGCCAACGTCCTGACTTTC. This translates into CAGESGANVLTF.

The gene calls are TRBV28 and TRBJ1-5; D might be TRBD1 (6 bases). V was clipped by 0 bases and J by 9 bases, with 18 bases between them. CDR1 and CDR2 from the germline V gene are MDHEN and SYDVKM. The CDR3 spans 16 residues. This CDR3 reads CASSLWKTGLTGPQHF. The CDR3, as DNA: TGTGCCAGCAGTTTATGGAAAACAGGGCTTACTGGGCCCCAGCATTTT.

The chain carries TRBV19 and TRBJ2-3; D is unresolved. The CDR3 contains 13 residues. V gave up 4 bases and J gave up 6 bases, with 11 bases separating them. Germline CDR1 LNHDA, CDR2 SQIVND (reference sequence). CDR3 sequence (DNA): TGTGCCAGTAGTACCTCCGAAGAGGATACGCAGTATTTT. Translating it yields CASSTSEEDTQYF.

V is TRBV18 and J is TRBJ2-3; 9 bases fit TRBD2. Germline CDR1 reads KGHSH; CDR2 reads LQKENI. The CDR3 contains 15 residues. The V segment lost 6 bases and the J segment 4 bases; nucleotides outside the gene matches: 8. The CDR3 spells CASSQIAGAPDTQYF. CDR3 in DNA: TGTGCCAGCTCTCAGATAGCGGGAGCCCCAGATACGCAGTATTTT. The variable domain in full, with the rest retrieved from reference TRBV18 and TRBJ2-3, is NAGVMQNPRHLVRRRGQEARLRCSPMKGHSHVYWYRQLPEEGLKFMVYLQKENIIDESGMPKERFSAEFPKEGPSILRIQQVVRGDSAAYFCASSQIAGAPDTQYFGPGTRLTVL.

The chain uses TRBV7-2 and TRBJ2-7; D is perhaps TRBD2 (6 bases). This CDR3 comprises 17 residues. V gave up 3 bases and J gave up 0 bases, with 18 bases separating them. Germline values: CDR1 SGHTA, CDR2 FQGNSA. Here the CDR3 reads CASSLAFGTQSSYEQYF. In DNA, the CDR3 is TGTGCCAGCAGCTTGGCCTTTGGGACTCAGAGCTCCTACGAGCAGTACTTC.

The rearrangement joins TRBV9 to TRBJ1-3; maybe TRBD1 (5 bases). The V and J ends lost 1 base and 0 bases respectively, with 11 bases between them. Looked up from germline, CDR1 is SGDLS and CDR2 is YYNGEE. This CDR3 has 16 amino acids. The CDR3 coding sequence is TGTGCCAGCAGCGTACGGGGGTCCAACTCTGGAAACACCATATATTTT. It specifies CASSVRGSNSGNTIYF. Looking up the rest from reference TRBV9 and TRBJ1-3 gives the full variable domain: DSGVTQTPKHLITATGQRVTLRCSPRSGDLSVYWYQQSLDQGLQFLIQYYNGEERAKGNILERFSAQQFPDLHSELNLSSLELGDSALYFCASSVRGSNSGNTIYFGEGSWLTVV.

The chain is built from TRBV25-1 and TRBJ2-7, with D perhaps assigned TRBD1 or TRBD2 (6 bases each). Germline assignment: CDR1 MGHDK and CDR2 SYGVNS. V shed 5 bases and J shed 3 bases, with 20 bases lying between them. The CDR3 spans 16 residues. The CDR3 loop is CASSPPSGGPGYEQYF. CDR3 DNA: TGTGCCAGCAGTCCCCCGTCTGGGGGGCCTGGCTACGAGCAGTACTTC.

The rearrangement links TRBV19 to TRBJ1-5, with 11 bases aligning to TRBD1. Looked up from germline, CDR1 is LNHDA and CDR2 is SQIVND (reference sequence). V shed 7 bases, J shed 10 bases, and the junction held 6 bases outside the gene matches. The CDR3 is 13 residues long. The CDR3 bases are TGTGCCAGTACCGGGACAGGGGGTATTCCCCAGCATTTT. Residues: CASTGTGGIPQHF.

A word on this clone: The same CDR3 can be traced to other DNA sequences in this sample. CDR3 loop: CASSPRLAEYNEQFF. DNA of the CDR3: TGTGCCAGCAGCCCCAGACTAGCGGAATACAATGAGCAGTTCTTC. V is TRBV9 and J is TRBJ2-1; 9 bases align to TRBD2. This CDR3 has 15 residues. CDR1 is SGDLS and CDR2 is YYNGEE in the germline V gene. The junction had 6 bases not matched to a gene; V was cut back by 4 bases and J by 4 bases.

This chain uses TRBV18 with TRBJ2-3, with no clear D. Trimming took 3 bases from V and 3 from J, leaving 10 bases between them. Per germline, CDR1 KGHSH and CDR2 LQKENI. The CDR3 contains 14 residues. The CDR3 loop is CASSPTPLTDTQYF. The CDR3 coding sequence is TGTGCCAGCTCACCGACCCCCCTGACAGATACGCAGTATTTT.

This chain uses TRBV5-4 with TRBJ1-1; D possibly corresponds to TRBD1 (6 bases). This CDR3 contains 13 residues. Germline V gene data show CDR1 as SGHNT and CDR2 as YYREEE (reference sequence). V shed 1 base and J shed 3 bases, with 7 bases lying between them. The CDR3 region has the DNA TGTGCCAGCAGCTTGAGGGGGGACACTGAAGCTTTCTTT. This translates into CASSLRGDTEAFF.

V usage is TRBV14 and J usage is TRBJ1-3, with a possible D match to TRBD1 (5 bases). CDR3 length: 15 residues. V dropped 5 bases and J dropped 4 bases, with 15 bases sitting between them. From germline, CDR1 is SGHDN and CDR2 FVKESK. The CDR3 here is CASSDLTGKGNTIYF. DNA for the CDR3: TGTGCCAGCAGCGACCTCACAGGAAAAGGAAACACCATATATTTT. Combining the CDR3 with reference TRBV14 and TRBJ1-3 gives the whole variable domain EAGVTQFPSHSVIEKGQTVTLRCDPISGHDNLYWYRRVMGKEIKFLLHFVKESKQDESGMPNNRFLAERTGGTYSTLKVQPAELEDSGVYFCASSDLTGKGNTIYFGEGSWLTVV.

This clone appeared a single time. In DNA form, the CDR3 reads TGTGCCAGCAGCTTAGTCGGCAGCCGTGAAGAGACCCAGTACTTC. This translates into CASSLVGSREETQYF. The rearrangement links TRBV7-2 to TRBJ2-5; D remains unclear. CDR1 is SGHTA and CDR2 is FQGNSA in the germline V gene. The V end was cut by 1 base, the J end by 3 bases, with 12 bases between. The CDR3 covers 15 residues.